This TCR beta chain was retrieved from a study of blood T cells in healthy people across ages. Study outcomes and limitations: It was found that TCR beta diversity correlated strongly with the percentage of naive T cells.

Concerning this clonotype: Antigen unknown.

The CDR3 contains 16 residues. Unmatched junction bases numbered 1, after V lost 0 bases and J lost 4 bases. Per germline, CDR1 MGHRA and CDR2 YSYEKL. Then a second PCR, running about 7 to 11 cycles, was carried out with a sample-barcoded 5' primer and a J-beta primer mix. Sequencing recovered at least 3 million CDR3-containing paired-end reads from each sample. MiXCR, run by TCRdb on the 5' RACE reads, gives a single entry per CDR3 protein. The repertoire holds approximately 940,000 distinct CDR3 sequences, with about 48% as singletons. This TCR was sampled from a man younger than 40 in good health. This chain joins TRBV4-1 and TRBJ1-4; 11 bases agree with TRBD1. The sequenced material came from blood. CDR3 bases: TGCGCCAGCAGCCAAGAAGGGACAGGGGGTAATGAAAAACTGTTTTTT. It translates to CASSQEGTGGNEKLFF.